The 10 T cell receptor beta chains below all came from one sample that was sequenced in a study of neurological immune-mediated disorders. TCRdb called the 5' RACE reads again in MiXCR, with one record for every CDR3 protein. The table shows approximately 65,000 distinct CDR3 sequences, with roughly 3.7% occurring only once. Input material: PBMCs. The receptors derive from a man aged 50 or older with multiple sclerosis.

This clonotype appeared many times. This sequence joins TRBV5-1 and TRBJ2-6; D may be TRBD1 (6 bases). The V gene lost 2 bases and the J gene lost 1 base, with 13 bases spanning the gap. Germline-derived CDR1 and CDR2 are SGHRS and YFSETQ. This CDR3 is 17 amino acids long. The CDR3 reads CASSFGRGASGANVLTF. DNA of the CDR3: TGCGCCAGCAGCTTTGGCAGGGGAGCATCTGGGGCCAACGTCCTGACTTTC.

This clonotype was seen many times. V is TRBV7-8 and J is TRBJ2-2, with a weak D call TRBD2 (6 bases). CDR3 length: 15 amino acids. Germline V gene lookup returns CDR1 SGHVS and CDR2 FQNEAQ. The ends were cut back, 5 bases at V and 6 bases at J, with 16 bases in the middle. The CDR3 region is CASSPFRGGAGELFF. DNA for the CDR3: TGTGCCAGCAGCCCGTTTAGGGGAGGCGCCGGGGAGCTGTTTTTT.

This clonotype was detected many times. This CDR3 is CASSYYSGVGVNEQFF. DNA for the CDR3: TGTGCCAGCAGTTATTATAGCGGGGTCGGGGTCAATGAGCAGTTCTTC. The chain is built from TRBV3-1 and TRBJ2-1, with 8 nucleotides matching TRBD2. The J segment lost 6 bases and the V segment lost 6 bases, leaving 13 bases of the junction unmatched. The CDR3 extends over 16 amino acids. Germline V lookup: CDR1 LGHDT, CDR2 YNNKEL (reference sequence).

This clonotype showed up many times. The chain links TRBV25-1 to TRBJ1-3; tentatively, D is TRBD1 (5 bases). The CDR3 has 16 amino acids. Germline CDR1 MGHDK, CDR2 SYGVNS. V was cut by 4 bases and J by 0 bases, with 13 bases left in between. DNA for the CDR3: TGTGCCAGCAGTGCCAATCCCGGGACCTCTGGAAACACCATATATTTT. Residues: CASSANPGTSGNTIYF.

This clonotype came up many times. The rearrangement uses TRBV5-1 and TRBJ2-3, with 12 bases matching TRBD2. J gave up 1 base and V 2 bases, and 5 bases lay outside the gene matches. Germline V lookup: CDR1 SGHRS, CDR2 YFSETQ. The CDR3 covers 17 residues. CDR3 sequence (DNA): TGCGCCAGCAGCTTATCCGGACTAGCGGGACGCACAGATACGCAGTATTTT. Amino acids: CASSLSGLAGRTDTQYF.

This clonotype was observed many times. The chain uses TRBV4-2 and TRBJ1-1; D is unresolved. Germline CDR1 reads LGHNA; CDR2 reads YNFKEQ. Between the trimmed V and J ends, which lost 1 base and 2 bases, there was a span of 8 bases. This CDR3 contains 14 residues. This chain's CDR3 is CASSQGGINTEAFF. CDR3 coding DNA: TGTGCCAGCAGCCAAGGGGGAATCAACACTGAAGCTTTCTTT.

The chain has TRBV5-1 and TRBJ2-4; TRBD1 agrees at 7 bases. The germline gives CDR1 SGHRS, CDR2 YFSETQ. The V gene end was trimmed by 5 bases and the J gene end by 5 bases; junction bases not matched to a gene: 7. The CDR3 spans 14 residues. The CDR3 nucleotides read TGCGCCAGCAGAGGAACGAGGGGGCAAAACATTCAGTACTTC. This codes for CASRGTRGQNIQYF.

In this sample, this clonotype turned up many times. A read error may produce the germline difference seen at one junction end. This chain links TRBV7-7 with TRBJ1-1; 8 nucleotides align to TRBD1. CDR3 length: 17 residues. In germline, CDR1 is SSHAT, CDR2 FNYEAQ (reference sequence). The CDR3 here is CASSFGQGKAGRPEAFF. CDR3 coding DNA: TGTGCTAGCAGCTTTGGACAGGGCAAGGCCGGGAGACCTGAAGCTTTCTTT.

This clonotype has ten or more counts. This sequence joins TRBV5-5 and TRBJ1-4; D is ambiguous. Germline loops: CDR1 SGHKS, CDR2 YYEKEE (reference sequence). The V end was cut by 4 bases, the J end by 0 bases, with 10 bases between. This CDR3 contains 15 residues. CDR3 amino acids: CASSVERTTNEKLFF. DNA of the CDR3: TGTGCCAGCAGCGTCGAGCGGACAACTAATGAAAAACTGTTTTTT.

This clonotype was observed many times. The V gene is TRBV5-1, the J gene TRBJ2-3, with a tentative D call TRBD1 (5 bases). V was trimmed by 0 bases and J by 1 base, leaving 9 bases between them. CDR1 is SGHRS, CDR2 YFSETQ, per germline. CDR3 length: 15 residues. The CDR3 DNA sequence: TGCGCCAGCAGCTTGGTCAGGGCCCGCACAGATACGCAGTATTTT. Translating gives CASSLVRARTDTQYF.